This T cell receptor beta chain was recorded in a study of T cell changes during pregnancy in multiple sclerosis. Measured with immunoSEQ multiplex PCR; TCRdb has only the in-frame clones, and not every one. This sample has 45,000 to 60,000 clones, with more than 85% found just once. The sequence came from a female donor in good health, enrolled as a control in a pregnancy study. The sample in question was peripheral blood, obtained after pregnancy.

For the CDR3, the DNA is TGTGCCAGCAGTCGACAGGGGACGGAGGGAGGCTACACCTTC. This codes for CASSRQGTEGGYTF. The rearrangement uses TRBV27 and TRBJ1-2; 8 bases match TRBD1. Trimming at V came to 5 bases and at J to 8 bases, leaving 10 bases not matched to a gene. This CDR3 contains 14 residues. Germline V gene sequence: CDR1 MNHEY, CDR2 SMNVEV (reference sequence).